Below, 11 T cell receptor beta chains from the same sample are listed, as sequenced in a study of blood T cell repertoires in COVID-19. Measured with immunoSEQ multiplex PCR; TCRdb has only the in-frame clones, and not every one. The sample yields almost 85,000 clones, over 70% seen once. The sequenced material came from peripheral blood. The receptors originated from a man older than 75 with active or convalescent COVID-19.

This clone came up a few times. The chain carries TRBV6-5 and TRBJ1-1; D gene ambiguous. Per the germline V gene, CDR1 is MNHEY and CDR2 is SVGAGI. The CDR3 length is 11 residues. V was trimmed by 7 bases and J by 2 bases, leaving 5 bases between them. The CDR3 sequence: CASTLNTEAFF. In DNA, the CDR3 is TGTGCCAGCACTCTTAACACTGAAGCTTTCTTT.

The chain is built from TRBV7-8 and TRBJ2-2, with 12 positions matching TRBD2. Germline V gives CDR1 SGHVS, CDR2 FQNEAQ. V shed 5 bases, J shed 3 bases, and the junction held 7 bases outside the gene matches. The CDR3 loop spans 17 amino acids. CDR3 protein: CASSPRLAGVDTGELFF. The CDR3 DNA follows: TGTGCCAGCAGCCCCCGACTAGCGGGAGTGGACACCGGGGAGCTGTTTTTT.

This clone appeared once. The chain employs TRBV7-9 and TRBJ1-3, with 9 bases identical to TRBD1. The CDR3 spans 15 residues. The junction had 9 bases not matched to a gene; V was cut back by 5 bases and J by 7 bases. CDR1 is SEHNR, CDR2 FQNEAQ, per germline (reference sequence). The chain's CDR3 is CASSPPGQGLNTIYF. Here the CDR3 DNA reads TGTGCCAGCAGCCCACCGGGACAGGGCTTGAACACCATATATTTT.

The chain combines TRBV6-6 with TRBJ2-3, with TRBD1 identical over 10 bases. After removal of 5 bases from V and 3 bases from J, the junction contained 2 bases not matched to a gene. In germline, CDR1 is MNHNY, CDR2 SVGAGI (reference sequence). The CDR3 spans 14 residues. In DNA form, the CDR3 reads TGTGCCAGCAGTAAGGGACAGGGGACAGATACGCAGTATTTT. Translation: CASSKGQGTDTQYF.

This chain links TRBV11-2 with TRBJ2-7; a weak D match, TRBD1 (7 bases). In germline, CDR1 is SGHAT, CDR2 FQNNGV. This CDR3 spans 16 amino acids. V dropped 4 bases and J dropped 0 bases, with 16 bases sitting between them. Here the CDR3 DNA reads TGTGCCAGCAGCTCCCTCAGGGGGAGGTTCTCCTACGAGCAGTACTTC. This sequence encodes CASSSLRGRFSYEQYF.

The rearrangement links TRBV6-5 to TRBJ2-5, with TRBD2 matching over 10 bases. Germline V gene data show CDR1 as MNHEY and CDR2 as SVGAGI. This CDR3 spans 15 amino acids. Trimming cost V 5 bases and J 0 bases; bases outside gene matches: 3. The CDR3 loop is CASSLAGAHQETQYF. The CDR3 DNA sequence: TGTGCCAGCAGTCTAGCGGGAGCTCACCAAGAGACCCAGTACTTC.

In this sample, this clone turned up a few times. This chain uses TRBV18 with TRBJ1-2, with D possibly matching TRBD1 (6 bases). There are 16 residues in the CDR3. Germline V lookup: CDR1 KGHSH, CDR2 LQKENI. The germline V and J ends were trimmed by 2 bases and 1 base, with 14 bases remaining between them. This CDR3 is CASSPAGGPGNYGYTF. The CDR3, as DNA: TGTGCCAGCTCACCAGCCGGGGGGCCCGGTAACTATGGCTACACCTTC.

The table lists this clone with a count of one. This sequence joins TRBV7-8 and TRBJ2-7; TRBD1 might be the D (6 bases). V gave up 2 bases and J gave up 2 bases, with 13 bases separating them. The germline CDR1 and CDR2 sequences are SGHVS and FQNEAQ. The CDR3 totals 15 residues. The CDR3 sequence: CASSLRSQGTYEQYF. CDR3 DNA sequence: TGTGCCAGCAGCTTACGGTCACAGGGAACCTACGAGCAGTACTTC.

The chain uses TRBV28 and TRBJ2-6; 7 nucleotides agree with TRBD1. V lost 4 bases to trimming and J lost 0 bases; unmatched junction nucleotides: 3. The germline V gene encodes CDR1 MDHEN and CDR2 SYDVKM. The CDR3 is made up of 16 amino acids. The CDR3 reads CASSWDRPSGANVLTF. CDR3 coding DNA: TGTGCCAGCAGTTGGGACAGACCCTCTGGGGCCAACGTCCTGACTTTC.

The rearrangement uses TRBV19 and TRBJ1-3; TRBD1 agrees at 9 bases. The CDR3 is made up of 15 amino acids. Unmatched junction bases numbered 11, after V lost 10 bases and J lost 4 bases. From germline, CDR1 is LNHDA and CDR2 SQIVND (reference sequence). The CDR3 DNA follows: TGTGCCACAAGGGACAGGGATCTTTCCGGAAACACCATATATTTT. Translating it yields CATRDRDLSGNTIYF.

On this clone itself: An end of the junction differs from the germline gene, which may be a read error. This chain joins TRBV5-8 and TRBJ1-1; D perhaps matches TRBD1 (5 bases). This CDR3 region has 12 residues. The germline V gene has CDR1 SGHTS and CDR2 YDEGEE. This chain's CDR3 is CATSIRGTEAFF. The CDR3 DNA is TGTGCCACCAGCATTAGGGGCACTGAAGCTTTCTTT.